The present TCR beta chain was sequenced within a study of cytomegalovirus exposure and HLA in healthy donors (dated by TCRdb to 2016 to 2017). For the study in its entirety: An earlier analysis of under 600 of the donors reported 250 to 350 Gb of sequence data and 120 million or so unique TCR beta sequences from about 179 million T cells. The study aimed to test whether cataloging public T cell receptors could reveal signatures of past pathogen exposure. Genome-wide SNP genotypes for about 60% of the 666 donors were used in a later genetic analysis, which treated that subset as a discovery cohort. All discovery cohort repertoires had been generated using a single sequencing platform. Across 398 genotyped donors of the cohort, an average of roughly 230,000 unique TCR beta nucleotide sequences per donor were sequenced, and roughly a sixth of those sequences were non-productive. Both class I and class II loci were covered by HLA typing, at four-digit resolution. An early release that covered 500 to 800 HLA-typed donors contained around 300 gigabases of sequencing data and 70 million to 100 million unique TCR sequences. Alongside the repertoire data, information on donor age, sex, ethnicity and CMV serostatus was compiled. Rather than using new phenotypic data, the later analysis identified candidate immune exposures from TCR beta sequences and from how often those sequences occurred across donors. Of the approximately 400 genotyped donors, over 70% fell in the genetic ancestry cluster associated with self-reported Caucasian donors. To decide whether each TCR beta V gene segment behaved as functional or pseudogenic, an earlier analysis of fewer than 750 of the donors relied on high-throughput TCR beta sequencing. The study profiled the T cell repertoires of hundreds of subjects by immunosequencing and related them to cytomegalovirus serostatus. Because of strong linkage in the cohort, roughly five DR-DQ haplotypes were treated as single units for association and clustering. Besides the first cohort of approximately 710 subjects, a separate validation cohort made up of 120 different subjects was used. To predict cytomegalovirus infection status, the study combined high-throughput TCR immunosequencing, statistical association of individual TCRs with disease status, and machine learning. A later analysis re-analyzed previously published TCR beta repertoires from roughly 630 donors and added high-resolution HLA genotyping to study TCR occurrence patterns. Typing coverage varied by locus: about 629-640 donors for A, B, C, DRB1 and DQB1; 500 to 550 for DQA1; around 570 for DPA1; roughly 450 for DPB1. Results and caveats for the whole study, not just this receptor: In a later analysis, several top co-occurrence clusters were reported to appear linked to parvovirus B19, influenza, CMV and Epstein-Barr virus. Because counts were too low, 15 to 20 rarely observed V segments, including chromosome 9 orphons, were excluded from the earlier analysis of about 500 of the donors. A cluster of highly shared sequence variants was judged likely to represent a technical artifact of the sequencing pipeline. A later analysis found that TCR association rates varied across HLA loci, with DRB1 alleles showing the most associated TCRs and HLA-C alleles the fewest. In vitro tests confirmed that three of the cytomegalovirus-associated TCR beta chains recognize cytomegalovirus antigens. In a later analysis, most CMV-associated TCR beta chains were found to appear HLA-restricted, with HLA associations seemingly driven largely by CMV exposure. A further reported finding was that TCR beta sequences accurately predicted the HLA-A and HLA-B alleles for most subjects in the first cohort. Most TCR sequences were observed very rarely across donors, whereas some public TCRs were present in many individuals. Presence/absence analyses assumed roughly uniform sequencing depth across donors, an assumption that may not hold. A later analysis found that HLA-associated TCR beta chains were more clonally expanded and had lower generation probabilities than equally common non-associated chains. Cytomegalovirus status was reported to be diagnosed by the classifier with high specificity and sensitivity in both the original and validation cohorts. This cohort had only TCR beta chains sequenced, and the lack of alpha or paired-chain data limited which features could be detected. In a later genetic analysis, a missense DCLRE1C variant was associated with V-gene and J-gene trimming of TCR beta chains, and the association was replicated in an independent cohort. In an earlier analysis of over 550 of the donors, most TCR beta V segments were observed in productive rearrangements about 87% or about 30% of the time, broadly matching IMGT annotations. Strong co-occurrence of HLA alleles, especially DR and DQ, made assigning TCR associations to individual alleles difficult. HLA typing was unavailable for some donors at each locus, so association tests used only the typed subset. Linkage disequilibrium might explain the correlated functional status among segregating V segments, but an unknown experimental factor could not be excluded. In a later analysis, around 15,000 TCR beta sequences were associated with specific HLA alleles at a false discovery rate of 0.05. In a later genetic analysis, fewer N-insertions in productive TCRs were reported among donors in an Asian-associated ancestry cluster than the approximately 670-donor mean. A total of 150 or so TCR beta chains were listed by the study as associated with cytomegalovirus. According to the authors, the approach could potentially be generalized to other disease states and immunological phenotypes. For the cohort, immune exposure information was limited to CMV serostatus.

This clone was counted a few times. Its antigen is currently not known. Base-call qualities are not available, and no considerably larger clone is one nucleotide away. The method behind the library was the immunoSEQ multiplex PCR assay. A mixture of 60 forward primers for TCR Vbeta segments and 13 reverse primers for TCR Jbeta segments was used in the multiplex PCR. The CDR3 region of rearranged TCR beta genes was amplified from genomic DNA by a multiplex PCR assay. The amplified TCR beta libraries were sequenced on the Illumina HiSeq System as 87-base-pair reads. The published analysis was carried out like this. A later analysis counted approximately 74 million unique TCR beta chains across the 690 or so repertoires, and 10 million to 12 million of these chains were shared by at least two donors. To remove PCR and sequencing errors, raw reads were error-corrected and collapsed into unique sequences using a nearest-neighbor algorithm that merged closely related sequences. CDR3 sequences were aligned to IMGT reference sequences to assign V, D and J gene segments. Each retained sequence needed at least a six-nucleotide match to both a V gene segment and a J gene segment. A rearrangement was called productive if the CDR3 had no stop codons and remained in frame with V and J, and every other rearrangement was called non-productive. CDR3 was defined by IMGT convention, running from the second conserved V-encoded cysteine to the conserved J-encoded phenylalanine. Sequences without an unambiguous match to a single V gene segment were excluded from the earlier analysis of a few hundred of the donors. In an earlier analysis of 587 of the donors, V segments were called functional above 56.7% productive rearrangements and were called segregating when the between-donor standard deviation exceeded 5%. A statistical classification framework was built for diagnosing cytomegalovirus status from the catalog of TCR beta chain sequences. V and J gene assignment, in a later analysis, came from comparing TCR nucleotide sequences with IMGT/GENE-DB human TR gene sequences. A later analysis assigned CDR3 sequences and most-parsimonious VDJ recombination scenarios with the TCRdist pipeline. In a later analysis, each TCR beta chain was defined by its CDR3 amino acid sequence together with its V-gene family, and reads lacking a unique V-gene family were excluded. A later analysis removed several hundred highly shared, low-generation-probability nucleotide sequences to deal with suspected cross-contamination and a sequencing artifact. A later analysis calculated a clonal expansion index for each public chain from normalized within-repertoire ranks of inferred template counts. In a later analysis, generation probabilities were computed using a VDJ recombination model fitted to out-of-frame rearrangements, and the results were checked against IGoR. In a later analysis, hypergeometric tests were used to score TCR-TCR, TCR-HLA and TCR-CMV co-occurrence, with a repertoire-size bias correction applied to TCR pairs. False discovery rates were estimated in a later analysis by permuting HLA or CMV assignments 20 times. A later analysis grouped co-occurring TCRs with DBSCAN, adding TCRdist sequence similarity when clustering within HLA-allele-positive subsets. Co-occurrence clustering excluded repertoires with fewer than 30,000 or more than 120,000 public chains, plus five with anomalous nucleotide sharing. TCRdb's version of the immuneACCESS table is confined to in-frame rearrangements and falls short of the full clone set. An unresolved V gene accounts for under half of the shortfall where checked; the remainder is of unknown origin. V, J and clone size derive from that table, while D and trimming were established from the DNA sequence. Within this sample are around 150,000 clones, with around 70% of them counted one time only. Together, the top ten hold roughly 2% of the sample.

The cohort comprised fewer than 700 healthy bone marrow donors. Cohort members were all nominally healthy when sampled, although unrecorded immune exposures were likely present. The donor was CMV seronegative and belonged to the group of more than 300 seronegative cohort members. Every donor gave a peripheral blood sample, and the peripheral blood mononuclear cells from that sample were used for TCR beta sequencing. The Qiagen DNeasy Blood Extraction Kit was used to extract genomic DNA from the blood cell samples. Sequenced material: PBMCs. The clonotype originates from a man aged 35 to 55 in good health and CMV-seronegative.

The nucleotides read TGTGCCAGTAAAGCCCCCGGGAGCTTCAACACTGAAGCTTTCTTT. The translation is CASKAPGSFNTEAFF. The chain is assembled from TRBV19 and TRBJ1-1, with the D gene call left open. The trim is 7 bases for V and 2 bases for J, with a gap of 17 bases between the germline ends. The CDR3, cysteine through phenylalanine, is 15 amino acids long. The read is trimmed to its CDR3 DNA, 45 bases read in frame from base 1. The germline V gene (reference sequence) gives CDR1 as LNHDA and CDR2 as SQIVND. The CDR3, completed at both ends by the reference TRBV19 and TRBJ1-1 genes, gives the full variable domain DGGITQSPKYLFRKEGQNVTLSCEQNLNHDAMYWYRQDPGQGLRLIYYSQIVNDFQKGDIAEGYSVSREKKESFPLTVTSAQKNPTAFYLCASKAPGSFNTEAFFGQGTRLTVV.